These 20 T cell receptor beta chains came from one sample sequenced in a study of tumor and adjacent non-tumor tissue in lung cancer. This sample's RNA came from whole unsorted tissue. More than 3 cm separated this lung sample from the edge of the tumor. Three rounds of nested PCR, following a modified ARM-PCR protocol, produced the TCRbeta library. TCRdb reprocessed the multiplex PCR reads with MiXCR, giving one entry per CDR3 protein. The sample holds roughly 69,000 distinct CDR3 sequences, 76% seen once. The source material was distant non-tumor lung tissue. All receptors come from a man between 60 and 70 years old with non-small cell lung cancer.

Concerning this clonotype itself: Since no conserved phenylalanine or tryptophan closes the CDR3, a read error is the likely cause. Because the CDR3's place on the DNA is in doubt, the DNA is left out and the CDR3 is given as listed by TCRdb. This chain's CDR3 is CASASGGETHYL. The V gene is TRBV6-5, the J gene TRBJ2-5; the D call TRBD1 from the table was never checked on the DNA. Germline loops: CDR1 MNHEY, CDR2 SVGAGI. The CDR3 is made up of 12 amino acids, end residues included.

For this clonotype: Being one base from a much bigger clone, this may be a read error. The chain employs TRBV6-1 and TRBJ2-1; D gene ambiguous. The germline gives CDR1 MNHNS, CDR2 SASEGT. CDR3 length: 12 amino acids. V lost 4 bases to trimming and J lost 4 bases, with 5 bases between them. The CDR3 reads CASSACYNEQFF. The CDR3 DNA follows: TGTGCCAGCAGTGCATGTTACAATGAGCAGTTCTTC.

As regards this clonotype: A read error may produce the germline difference seen at one junction end. The CDR3, as DNA: TGTGCCAGCAGTTTAGGTTGGACTGGCGGGGTTAGCACAGATACGAAGTATTTT. It codes for CASSLGWTGGVSTDTKYF. The rearrangement joins TRBV28 to TRBJ2-3, with TRBD2 as a possible D gene (6 bases). This CDR3 contains 18 residues. CDR1 and CDR2 from the germline V gene are MDHEN and SYDVKM.

With respect to this clonotype: Likely a read error: the CDR3 ends without its conserved phenylalanine or tryptophan. This rearrangement joins TRBV11-3 to TRBJ2-1; 9 bases are shared with TRBD2. J was trimmed by 5 bases and V by 6 bases; bases with no gene match: 8. The CDR3 is 15 residues long. Germline V gives CDR1 SGHNT, CDR2 YENEEA. The CDR3 spells CASRQEAGGDNEQFV. In DNA, the CDR3 is TGTGCCAGCAGACAGGAAGCGGGAGGTGACAATGAGCAGTTCGTC.

The rearrangement links TRBV6-1 to TRBJ1-1, with D tentatively TRBD1 (6 bases). The CDR3 has 13 amino acids. V was cut by 10 bases and J by 1 base, with 13 bases left in between. Germline V gene sequence: CDR1 MNHNS, CDR2 SASEGT. The DNA for the CDR3 is TGTGCCAACAGGGTGGTGTCGAACACTGAAGCTTTCTTT. Translation: CANRVVSNTEAFF.

Of note for this clonotype: One end of the junction is discordant with germline, which a read error may explain. The V gene is TRBV4-1, the J gene TRBJ1-1; no definite D call. From germline, CDR1 is MGHRA and CDR2 YSYEKL. CDR3 length: 14 amino acids. CDR3 DNA: TGCGCCAGTAGCCAGGCCGACCGACCCTTTGAAGATTTCTTT. The encoded protein is CASSQADRPFEDFF.

This clonotype was seen only once. The chain joins TRBV7-9 to TRBJ2-2, with 7 bases fitting TRBD1. The CDR3 is 16 amino acids. Germline-derived CDR1 and CDR2 are SEHNR and FQNEAQ (reference sequence). Written as DNA, the CDR3 is TGTATCAGTAGCTCTGTCAGGGGGACCAGCACCGGGGAGCTGTTTTTT. Its translation: CISSSVRGTSTGELFF.

This clonotype has a count of ten or more. V usage is TRBV28 and J usage is TRBJ1-2; D gene unclear. This CDR3 contains 14 residues. CDR1 and CDR2 from the germline V gene are MDHEN and SYDVKM. V was trimmed by 5 bases and J by 1 base, leaving 11 bases between them. DNA for the CDR3: TGTGCCAGCAGTACCCACTACCTTAACTATGGCTACACCTTC. Its translation is CASSTHYLNYGYTF.

As to this clonotype: The conserved final phenylalanine or tryptophan is absent from the CDR3, which likely points to a read error. The V and J genes are TRBV20-1 and TRBJ2-5; 8 bases are shared with TRBD2. CDR1 DFQATT and CDR2 SNEGSKA come from the germline V gene (reference sequence). With V trimmed by 5 bases and J by 2 bases, 7 bases remained unmatched. The CDR3 sequence is 14 residues long. The CDR3 region has the DNA TGCAGTGCTTCACTAGCGGCCTGGCAAGAGACCCAGTACTTA. Encoded protein: CSASLAAWQETQYL.

For this clonotype: A junction end diverges from the germline sequence, so it may reflect a read error. This chain uses TRBV6-5 with TRBJ1-5; no clear D. The CDR3 loop spans 14 amino acids. The germline gives CDR1 MNHEY, CDR2 SVGAGI. The CDR3 sequence is CVSRRSGSNQPQHF. CDR3 bases: TGTGTCAGCAGACGGTCCGGGAGCAATCAGCCCCAGCATTTT.

V usage is TRBV20-1 and J usage is TRBJ1-5; D perhaps matches TRBD1 (6 bases). Near its end, the DNA agrees better with TRBJ2-3, so the J call may be wrong. CDR1 is DFQATT, CDR2 SNEGSKA, per germline (reference sequence). The CDR3 length is 14 residues. The CDR3 sequence: CSAGDGQPNQPQYF. Written as DNA, the CDR3 is TGCAGTGCTGGCGACGGACAGCCCAATCAGCCCCAGTATTTT.

Comment on this clonotype: One end of the junction is discordant with germline, which a read error may explain. The chain joins TRBV6-2 or TRBV6-3 to TRBJ1-1; D gene ambiguous. Germline values: CDR1 MNHEY, CDR2 SVGEGT. CDR3 size: 13 residues. CDR3 loop: CANSFSGNTEAFF. The CDR3 DNA reads TGTGCCAACAGTTTTTCGGGGAACACTGAAGCTTTCTTT.

The CDR3 protein is CAISQDRLGGETQYF. CDR3 coding DNA: TGCGCCATCAGTCAAGATCGACTGGGGGGAGAGACCCAGTACTTC. The gene calls are TRBV4-1 and TRBJ2-5; a possible D gene is TRBD2 (6 bases). This CDR3 contains 15 residues. Germline V gene data show CDR1 as MGHRA and CDR2 as YSYEKL. V was pared by 10 bases and J by 4 bases, with 22 bases between.

With regard to this clonotype: Sequence at one end of the junction differs from germline and may be a read error. This chain uses TRBV4-2 with TRBJ2-5; D is uncertain. Germline-derived CDR1 and CDR2 are LGHNA and YNFKEQ. This CDR3 is 15 amino acids long. This CDR3 is CASSQQSRSSETQYF. The CDR3 bases are TGTGCCAGCAGCCAACAAAGCCGGAGCAGTGAGACTCAGTACTTC.

Concerning this clonotype itself: The conserved closing phenylalanine or tryptophan is absent in this CDR3, likely reflecting a read error. The DNA is left out, because the CDR3 cannot be placed on it with certainty; the CDR3 is given as TCRdb lists it. The chain recombines TRBV12-3 or TRBV12-4 with TRBJ1-1; TRBD1, as called in the table, went unchecked against the DNA. The CDR3 comprises 13 residues, both ends counted. Here the CDR3 reads CASSLQGRTEALS.

On this clonotype: This may be a read error: a much more frequent sequence differs by one nucleotide. The gene calls are TRBV19 and TRBJ1-5, with unresolved D. CDR3 size: 13 residues. The germline CDR1 and CDR2 sequences are LNHDA and SQIVND (reference sequence). CDR3: CASNDELYQPHHF. CDR3 in DNA: TGTGCCAGTAATGACGAGTTATATCAGCCCCATCATTTT. Supplemented by reference TRBV19 and TRBJ1-5, the full variable domain reads DGGITQSPKYLFRKEGQNVTLSCEQNLNHDAMYWYRQDPGQGLRLIYYSQIVNDFQKGDIAEGYSVSREKKESFPLTVTSAQKNPTAFYLCASNDELYQPHHFGDGTRLSIL.

A remark on this clonotype: The conserved phenylalanine or tryptophan is not found at the CDR3 terminus, so this likely reflects a read error. The V and J genes are TRBV20-1 and TRBJ2-7, with D tentatively TRBD1 (6 bases). There are 15 residues in the CDR3. The germline V gene encodes CDR1 DFQATT and CDR2 SNEGSKA (reference sequence). V was pared by 0 bases and J by 3 bases, with 15 bases between. This CDR3 is CSARDPTGNLYEQYS. As DNA, the CDR3 is TGCAGTGCTAGAGATCCTACAGGGAACCTCTACGAGCAGTACTCC.

This clonotype was detected only a few times. Sequence at one end of the junction differs from germline and may be a read error. This chain uses TRBV29-1 with TRBJ2-7, with TRBD1 matching 9 bases. This CDR3 spans 14 amino acids. Looked up from germline, CDR1 is SQVTM and CDR2 is ANQGSEA. The CDR3 bases are TGCAGGGTTGAAACACAGGGGGCAGGCAACGAGCAGTACTTC. It is translated as CRVETQGAGNEQYF.

As to this clonotype: A junction boundary mismatches the germline segment, possibly from a read error. The V and J genes are TRBV5-5 and TRBJ2-5; maybe TRBD2 (6 bases). This CDR3 spans 14 amino acids. Germline-derived CDR1 and CDR2 are SGHKS and YYEKEE (reference sequence). This CDR3 reads CASSLLASEETHYF. The CDR3 DNA is TGTGCCAGCAGCTTGTTGGCTAGCGAGGAGACCCATTACTTC.

Notes on this clonotype: At one end the junction does not follow the germline gene, possibly because of a read error. CDR3 protein: CPSSSPESGAQETQYF. CDR3 DNA sequence: TGTCCCAGCAGTTCGCCGGAGAGCGGGGCCCAAGAGACCCAGTACTTC. This chain connects TRBV6-6 to TRBJ2-5; TRBD2 matches at 7 bases. The germline V gene has CDR1 MNHNY and CDR2 SVGAGI (reference sequence). The CDR3 loop spans 16 amino acids.